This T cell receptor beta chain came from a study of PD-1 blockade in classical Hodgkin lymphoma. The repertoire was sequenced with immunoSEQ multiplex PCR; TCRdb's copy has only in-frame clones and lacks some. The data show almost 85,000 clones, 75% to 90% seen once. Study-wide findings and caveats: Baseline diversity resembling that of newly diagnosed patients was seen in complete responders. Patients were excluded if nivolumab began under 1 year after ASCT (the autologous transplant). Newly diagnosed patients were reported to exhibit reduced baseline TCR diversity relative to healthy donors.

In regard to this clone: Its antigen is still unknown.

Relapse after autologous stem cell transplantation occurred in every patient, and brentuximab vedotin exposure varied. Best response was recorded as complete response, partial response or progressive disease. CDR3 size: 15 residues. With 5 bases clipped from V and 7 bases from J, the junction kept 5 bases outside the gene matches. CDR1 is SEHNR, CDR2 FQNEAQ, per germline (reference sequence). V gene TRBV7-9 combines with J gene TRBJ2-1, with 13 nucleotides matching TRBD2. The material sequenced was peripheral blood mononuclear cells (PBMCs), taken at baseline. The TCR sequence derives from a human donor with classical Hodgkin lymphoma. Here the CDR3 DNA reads TGTGCCAGCAGCCGGACTAGCGGGGGTTTTAATGAGCAGTTCTTC. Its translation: CASSRTSGGFNEQFF.